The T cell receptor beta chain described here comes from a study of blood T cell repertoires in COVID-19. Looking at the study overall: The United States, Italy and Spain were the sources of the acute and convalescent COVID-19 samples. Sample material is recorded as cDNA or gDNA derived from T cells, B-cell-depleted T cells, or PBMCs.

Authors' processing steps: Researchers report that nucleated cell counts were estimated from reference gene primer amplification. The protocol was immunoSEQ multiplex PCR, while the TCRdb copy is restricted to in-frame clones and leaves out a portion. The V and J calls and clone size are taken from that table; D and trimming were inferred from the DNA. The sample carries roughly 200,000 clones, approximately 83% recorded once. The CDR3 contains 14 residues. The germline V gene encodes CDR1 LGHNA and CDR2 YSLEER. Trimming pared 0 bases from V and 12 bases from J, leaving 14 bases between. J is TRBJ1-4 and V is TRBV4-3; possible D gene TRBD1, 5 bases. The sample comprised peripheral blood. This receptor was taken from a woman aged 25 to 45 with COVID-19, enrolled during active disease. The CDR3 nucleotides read TGCGCCAGCAGCCAAGACCTGAAAGGGGTCCAACTGTTTTTT. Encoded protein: CASSQDLKGVQLFF.